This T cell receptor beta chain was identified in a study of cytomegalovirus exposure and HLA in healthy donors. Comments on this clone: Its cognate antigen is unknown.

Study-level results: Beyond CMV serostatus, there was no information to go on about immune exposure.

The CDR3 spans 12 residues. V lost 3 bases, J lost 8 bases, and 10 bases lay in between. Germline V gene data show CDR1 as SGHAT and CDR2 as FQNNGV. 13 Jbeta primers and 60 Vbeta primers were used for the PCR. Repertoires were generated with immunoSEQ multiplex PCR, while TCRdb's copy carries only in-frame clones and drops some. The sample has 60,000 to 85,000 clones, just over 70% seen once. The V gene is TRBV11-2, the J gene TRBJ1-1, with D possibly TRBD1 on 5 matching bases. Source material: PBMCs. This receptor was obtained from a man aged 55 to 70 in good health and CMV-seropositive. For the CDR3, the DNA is TGTGCCAGCAGCTTTCAGGGCCGAGAAGCTTTCTTT. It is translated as CASSFQGREAFF.